This T cell receptor (beta chain) was documented in a study of PD-L1 blockade in urothelial cancer. Study-level points and caveats: Tumor-associated clones in blood expanded more at 3 weeks in durable-benefit patients.

Only in-frame clones appear in the TCRdb table, and some are missing; sequencing was by immunoSEQ multiplex PCR. The data contain tens of thousands of clones, 90% of them singletons. Time point meaning: pretreatment peripheral blood. This CDR3 spans 14 amino acids. With 4 bases clipped from V and 7 bases from J, the junction kept 7 bases outside the gene matches. Looked up from germline, CDR1 is SGHRS and CDR2 is YFSETQ. Comment on this clone: The antigen remains undetermined.

The genes are TRBV5-1 and TRBJ2-4, with TRBD1 matching over 8 bases. The material sequenced was PBMCs, taken around atezolizumab (anti-PD-L1) treatment. This receptor was obtained from a man in his sixties with urothelial cancer. CDR3 sequence (DNA): TGCGCCAGCAGCCCTCAGGGGGCAAGGAACATTCAGTACTTC. It specifies CASSPQGARNIQYF.